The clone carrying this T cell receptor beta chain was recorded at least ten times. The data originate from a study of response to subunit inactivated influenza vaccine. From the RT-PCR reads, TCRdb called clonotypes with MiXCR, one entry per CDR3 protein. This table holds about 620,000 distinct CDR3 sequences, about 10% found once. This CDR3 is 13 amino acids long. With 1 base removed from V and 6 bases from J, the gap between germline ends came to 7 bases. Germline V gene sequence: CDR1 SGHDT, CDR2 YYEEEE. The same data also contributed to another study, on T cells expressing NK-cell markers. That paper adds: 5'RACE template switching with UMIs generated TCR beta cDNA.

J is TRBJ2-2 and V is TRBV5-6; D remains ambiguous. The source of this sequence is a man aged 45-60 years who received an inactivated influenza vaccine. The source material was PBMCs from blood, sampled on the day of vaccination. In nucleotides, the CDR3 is TGTGCCAGCAGCTTGATCGGTCCCGGGGAGCTGTTTTTT. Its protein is CASSLIGPGELFF.